Following are 18 T cell receptor beta chains from one sample sequenced in a study of CD8+CD57+ T cells in acquired aplastic anemia. TCR beta VDJ and CDR3 were profiled, and genomic DNA was the template. TCRdb re-called the reads with MiXCR, one entry per CDR3 protein. The sample shows approximately 200,000 distinct CDR3 sequences, 50% to 75% of them seen only once. The specimen was sorted CD4+, CD8+, or CD8+CD57+ T cells (not recorded which) from PBMCs. Every receptor here comes from a human donor with severe aplastic anemia or a healthy control (not recorded which).

This clonotype came up many times. The chain employs TRBV7-9 and TRBJ2-7, with D perhaps matching TRBD2 (6 bases). The CDR3 length is 14 residues. The germline CDR1 and CDR2 sequences are SEHNR and FQNEAQ (reference sequence). Trimming removed 3 bases from V and 3 bases from J, with 12 bases in between. DNA of the CDR3: TGTGCCAGCAGCTTGACGGGAGTGGACTACGAGCAGTACTTC. This gives the protein CASSLTGVDYEQYF.

Worth noting for this clonotype: Possible read error: a much larger clone is one base away. The chain uses TRBV6-5 and TRBJ2-2, with 9 bases lining up with TRBD1. Germline CDR1 and CDR2: MNHEY and SVGAGI. The CDR3 is 11 amino acids. The CDR3 spells CASSKTGGLFF. The CDR3 DNA sequence: TGTGCCAGCAGTAAGACAGGGGGGCTGTTTTTT.

In regard to this clonotype: The junction differs from germline at one of its ends, possibly a read error. J is TRBJ2-4 and V is TRBV19, with D perhaps matching TRBD1 or TRBD2 (5 bases each). The CDR3 covers 12 residues. Germline CDR1 reads LNHDA; CDR2 reads SQIVND (reference sequence). CDR3 coding DNA: TGTGCCAGTAGTACCCACCGGGACCGCGCTCACTTC. This sequence encodes CASSTHRDRAHF.

J is TRBJ2-3 and V is TRBV29-1, with D tentatively TRBD1 (5 bases). The V end lost 4 bases, the J end lost 3 bases, and 8 bases lay between the germline ends. The CDR3 spans 12 residues. From germline, CDR1 is SQVTM and CDR2 ANQGSEA. The CDR3 nucleotides read TGCAGCGTTGTCCCAGGGACAGATACGCAGTATTTT. This codes for CSVVPGTDTQYF.

The CDR3 loop is CSARVTGQWDVSGQYF. For the CDR3, the DNA is TGCAGTGCTAGAGTTACGGGGCAGTGGGACGTTTCTGGGCAGTACTTC. The chain recombines TRBV20-1 with TRBJ2-5; D tentatively reads TRBD1 or TRBD2 (5 bases each). The CDR3 loop spans 16 amino acids. The V gene's germline CDR1 is DFQATT and CDR2 SNEGSKA (reference sequence). Trimming left V 1 base short and J 11 bases short, with 26 bases between.

There are a few counts of this clonotype. The chain joins TRBV7-2 to TRBJ2-5; tentatively, D is TRBD1 (5 bases). Trimming took 3 bases from V and 4 from J, leaving 18 bases between them. Germline CDR1 SGHTA, CDR2 FQGNSA. The CDR3 totals 16 residues. The CDR3 DNA sequence: TGTGCCAGCAGCTTGACCCTAATGGTGCAGGGAGAGACCCAGTACTTC. It translates to CASSLTLMVQGETQYF.

The gene calls are TRBV19 and TRBJ1-2, with 9 bases fitting TRBD1. This CDR3 contains 14 residues. V shed 10 bases, J shed 7 bases, and the junction held 13 bases outside the gene matches. Germline V gene data show CDR1 as LNHDA and CDR2 as SQIVND (reference sequence). The CDR3 here is CATSERQGVIGYTF. CDR3 coding DNA: TGTGCCACATCCGAAAGACAGGGGGTTATTGGCTACACCTTC.

This clonotype has ten or more counts. The V call is TRBV7-9, the J call TRBJ2-5; 7 bases map to TRBD1. The CDR3 runs to 15 residues. The germline V gene has CDR1 SEHNR and CDR2 FQNEAQ (reference sequence). After removal of 6 bases from V and 2 bases from J, the junction contained 9 bases not matched to a gene. The chain's CDR3 is CASRTGTATQETQYF. For the CDR3, the DNA is TGTGCCAGCAGAACCGGGACAGCAACACAAGAGACCCAGTACTTC.

This clonotype was recorded many times. This chain links TRBV6-5 with TRBJ1-6; no firm D call. V lost 2 bases and J lost 9, with 8 bases in between. The germline V gene has CDR1 MNHEY and CDR2 SVGAGI. The CDR3 is 13 residues long. The CDR3 region has the DNA TGTGCCAGCAGTTACGCCGATGGTTCACCCCTCCACTTT. Its protein is CASSYADGSPLHF.

The chain recombines TRBV20-1 with TRBJ2-7, with D unclear. V was cut by 2 bases and J by 0 bases, with 8 bases left in between. Germline-derived CDR1 and CDR2 are DFQATT and SNEGSKA (reference sequence). The CDR3 covers 13 residues. CDR3 in amino acids: CSARTTSSYEQYF. As DNA, the CDR3 is TGCAGTGCTAGAACAACGAGCTCCTACGAGCAGTACTTC.

V is TRBV20-1 and J is TRBJ2-7; 8 nucleotides align to TRBD2. Germline trimming cut 6 bases from V and 9 bases from J; bases unmatched to any gene: 16. Germline CDR1 and CDR2: DFQATT and SNEGSKA (reference sequence). The CDR3 sequence is 14 residues long. In nucleotides, the CDR3 is TGCAGTGCCCTCCGGGGCGGGGGGCCCACGGGGCAGTACTTC. Amino acids: CSALRGGGPTGQYF.

Remarks on this clonotype: The germline gene is not matched at one end of the junction; a read error may be the cause. This sequence joins TRBV24-1 and TRBJ2-2, with 7 nucleotides matching TRBD1. Looked up from germline, CDR1 is KGHDR and CDR2 is SFDVKD. This CDR3 is built from 14 residues. The CDR3 loop reads CATSDRGGTEELFF. The CDR3 bases are TGTGCCACCAGTGATCGAGGGGGCACCGAGGAGCTGTTTTTT.

The rearrangement joins TRBV19 to TRBJ1-1, with D tentatively TRBD1 (6 bases). Trimming pared 3 bases from V and 11 bases from J, leaving 13 bases between. This CDR3 has 12 amino acids. In germline, CDR1 is LNHDA, CDR2 SQIVND (reference sequence). CDR3 DNA: TGTGCCAGTAGTATGGGGGGCGGGGGGGCTTTCTTT. Residues: CASSMGGGGAFF.

The rearrangement joins TRBV19 to TRBJ2-2; D perhaps matches TRBD2 (6 bases). CDR3 length: 16 residues. Germline lookup yields CDR1 LNHDA and CDR2 SQIVND (reference sequence). Trimming shortened V by 7 bases and J by 3 bases, and 18 bases separated the two germline ends. The CDR3 DNA follows: TGTGCCAGTACCCTCCCGGGGAGGACGGACACCGGGGAGCTGTTTTTT. Translation: CASTLPGRTDTGELFF.

This clonotype was recorded at least ten times. This sequence joins TRBV30 and TRBJ2-7; D is tentatively TRBD1 or TRBD2 (6 bases each). The V end lost 4 bases, the J end lost 1 base, and 8 bases lay between the germline ends. This CDR3 spans 12 amino acids. Germline V gene lookup returns CDR1 GTSNPN and CDR2 SVGIG (reference sequence). The CDR3 reads CAWTGASYEQYF. The CDR3, as DNA: TGTGCCTGGACGGGGGCTTCCTACGAGCAGTACTTC.

The table lists this clonotype with a few counts. The rearrangement joins TRBV7-6 to TRBJ1-5; D not resolved. CDR1 and CDR2 from the germline V gene are SGHVS and FNYEAQ. This CDR3 is 13 amino acids long. With 4 bases removed from V and 5 bases from J, the gap between germline ends came to 9 bases. CDR3 sequence (DNA): TGTGCCAGCAGCTCAACGCGCGATCAGCCCCAGCATTTT. Amino acids: CASSSTRDQPQHF.

The sample holds many counts of this clonotype. V gene TRBV15 combines with J gene TRBJ1-3; no clear D. V was pared by 3 bases and J by 4 bases, with 10 bases between. This CDR3 contains 14 residues. Looked up from germline, CDR1 is LNHNV and CDR2 is YYDKDF (reference sequence). For the CDR3, the DNA is TGTGCCACCAGCAGCCAGGTGGGGGGAAACACCATATATTTT. Residues: CATSSQVGGNTIYF.

This clonotype was counted many times. CDR3 protein: CATSHRTGPETQYF. The CDR3 DNA follows: TGTGCCACCAGCCACCGGACAGGCCCCGAGACCCAGTACTTC. J is TRBJ2-5 and V is TRBV15; 7 positions match TRBD1. The trim removed 5 bases at V and 5 bases at J, leaving 8 bases unmatched. Germline assignment: CDR1 LNHNV and CDR2 YYDKDF (reference sequence). There are 14 residues in the CDR3. Together with reference TRBV15 and TRBJ2-5, the CDR3 gives the full variable domain: DAMVIQNPRYQVTQFGKPVTLSCSQTLNHNVMYWYQQKSSQAPKLLFHYYDKDFNNEADTPDNFQSRRPNTSFCFLDIRSPGLGDTAMYLCATSHRTGPETQYFGPGTRLLVL.